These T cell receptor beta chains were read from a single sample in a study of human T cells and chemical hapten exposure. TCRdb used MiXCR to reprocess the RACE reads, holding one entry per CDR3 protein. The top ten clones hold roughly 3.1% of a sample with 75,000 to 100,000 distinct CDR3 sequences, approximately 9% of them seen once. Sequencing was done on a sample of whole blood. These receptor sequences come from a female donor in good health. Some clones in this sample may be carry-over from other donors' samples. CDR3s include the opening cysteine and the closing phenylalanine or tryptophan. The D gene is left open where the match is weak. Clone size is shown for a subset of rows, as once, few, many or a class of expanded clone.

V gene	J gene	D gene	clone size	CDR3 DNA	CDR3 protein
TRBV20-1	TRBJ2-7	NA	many	TGCAGTGCTCACCGTATTCACGAGCAGTACTTC	CSAHRIHEQYF
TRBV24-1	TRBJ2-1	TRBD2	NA	TGTGCCACCAGTGGCGGGGGATTTGAGCAGTTCTTC	CATSGGGFEQFF
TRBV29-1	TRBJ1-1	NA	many	TGCAGCGTTAACGCTCTCATGAACACTGAAGCTTTCTTT	CSVNALMNTEAFF
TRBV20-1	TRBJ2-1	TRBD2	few	TGCAGTGCTAGAGCTTTGTCAGTAGCGGGGATCAATGAGCAGTTCTTC	CSARALSVAGINEQFF
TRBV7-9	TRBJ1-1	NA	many	TGTGCCAGCAGTTCTAAACCTAACACTGAAGCTTTCTTT	CASSSKPNTEAFF
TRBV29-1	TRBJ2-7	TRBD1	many	TGCAGCGTCATGACAGGGAGTTACGAGCAGTACTTC	CSVMTGSYEQYF
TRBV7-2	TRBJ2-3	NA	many	TGTGCCAGCAGCCTCGGTCTCTACAGCACAGATACGCAGTATTTT	CASSLGLYSTDTQYF
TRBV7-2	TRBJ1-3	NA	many	TGTGCCAGCAGCTTAGTCGAGGAACATGGAAACACCATATATTTT	CASSLVEEHGNTIYF
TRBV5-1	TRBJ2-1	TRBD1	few	TGCGCCAGCAGCCCACGGACAGGGGGCAATGAGCAGTTCTTC	CASSPRTGGNEQFF
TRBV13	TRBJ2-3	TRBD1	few	TGTGCCAGCAGCGATAGGAGGACAGGGGGCTTAGATACGCAGTATTTT	CASSDRRTGGLDTQYF
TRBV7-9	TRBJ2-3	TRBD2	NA	TGTGCCAGCAGCGAGCTACGACTAGCGGGAGCAGGAGATACGCAGTATTTT	CASSELRLAGAGDTQYF
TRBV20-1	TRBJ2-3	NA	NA	TGCAGTGTACATACAGGAATCCACACAGATACGCAGTATTTT	CSVHTGIHTDTQYF
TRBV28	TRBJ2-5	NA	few	TGTGCCAGCAGTGGGGCGGCGGGGAACCAAGAGACCCAGTACTTC	CASSGAAGNQETQYF
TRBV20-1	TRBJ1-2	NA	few	TGCAGTGCTAGCGGGCAGGGGTATGGCTACACCTTC	CSASGQGYGYTF
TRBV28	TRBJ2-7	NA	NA	TGTGCCAGCACCGAGAGGTCGGGGGAGCAGTACTTC	CASTERSGEQYF
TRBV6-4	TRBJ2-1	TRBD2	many	TGTGCCAGCAGTGAAAGCTCAGCGGGAGGGTACAATGAGCAGTTCTTC	CASSESSAGGYNEQFF
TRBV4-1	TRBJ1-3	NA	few	TGCGCCAGCAGCCAAGATCCGCGAAACACCATATATTTT	CASSQDPRNTIYF
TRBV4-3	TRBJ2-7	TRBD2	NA	TGTGCCAGCAGCCAAGGTGAAGGGGGACTAGTCCCCTACGAGCAGTACTTC	CASSQGEGGLVPYEQYF
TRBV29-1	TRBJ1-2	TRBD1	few	TGCAGCGTGACACAGGGGGCTGGCTACACCTTC	CSVTQGAGYTF
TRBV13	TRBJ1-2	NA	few	TGTGCCAGCAGCTTAGACTCCCGACACTATGGCTACACCTTC	CASSLDSRHYGYTF
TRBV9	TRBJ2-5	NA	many	TGTGCCAGCAGCGTCTCGACAGACCAAGAGACCCAGTACTTC	CASSVSTDQETQYF
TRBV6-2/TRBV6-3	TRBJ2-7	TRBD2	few	TGTGCCAGCAGTAACCCGGGACTAGCGGGATTGGTCGAGCAGTACTTC	CASSNPGLAGLVEQYF
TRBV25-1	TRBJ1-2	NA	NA	TGTGCCAGCAGTGAATCCCGGGGCCACTATGGCTACACCTTC	CASSESRGHYGYTF
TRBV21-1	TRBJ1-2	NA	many	TGTGCCAGCACAGGGGAAGGCTACACCTTC	CASTGEGYTF
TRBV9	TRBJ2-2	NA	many	TGTGCCAGCAGCGTAAGGGCGGTAACGAACACCGGGGAGCTGTTTTTT	CASSVRAVTNTGELFF